A single sample gave rise to the 20 T cell receptor beta chains below, sequenced in a study of PD-1 blockade in mismatch repair-deficient tumors. Some clones are missing from TCRdb's copy, which holds only in-frame ones; the method was immunoSEQ multiplex PCR. In the table there are tens of thousands of clones, roughly 80% of which are singletons. Source: peripheral blood, taken 4 weeks after starting pembrolizumab. The receptors were sampled from an adult with mismatch repair-deficient cancer.

This rearrangement joins TRBV30 to TRBJ2-7; weak D call: TRBD2 (6 bases). The V end lost 3 bases, the J end lost 4 bases, and 13 bases lay between the germline ends. Per the germline V gene, CDR1 is GTSNPN and CDR2 is SVGIG (reference sequence). This CDR3 is 13 amino acids long. The CDR3 protein is CAWRETSQYEQYF. DNA for the CDR3: TGTGCCTGGAGGGAGACTAGTCAATACGAGCAGTACTTC.

As to this clone: Additional DNA sequences in this sample encode the identical CDR3. V usage is TRBV5-1 and J usage is TRBJ2-7, with 9 nucleotides matching TRBD1. Trimming cost V 0 bases and J 2 bases; bases outside gene matches: 0. Germline loops: CDR1 SGHRS, CDR2 YFSETQ. The CDR3 consists of 14 residues. CDR3 nucleotide sequence: TGCGCCAGCAGCTTGGGACAGGGGGCCTACGAGCAGTACTTC. It codes for CASSLGQGAYEQYF.

There are a few counts of this clone. This CDR3 is also generated by other DNA sequences in the sample. The rearrangement uses TRBV6-4 and TRBJ1-5; D not certain. Looked up from germline, CDR1 is MRHNA and CDR2 is SNTAGT. The germline V and J ends were trimmed by 2 bases and 6 bases, with 8 bases remaining between them. CDR3 length: 13 amino acids. The CDR3 coding sequence is TGTGCCAGCAGTGACGGGCTAGGTCAGCCCCAGCATTTT. Translated, it gives CASSDGLGQPQHF.

This chain uses TRBV25-1 with TRBJ2-7; TRBD1 aligns across 10 bases. Per germline, CDR1 MGHDK and CDR2 SYGVNS. The CDR3 runs 17 residues. With 3 bases clipped from V and 7 bases from J, the junction kept 15 bases outside the gene matches. The CDR3 protein is CASSETGRQGALFEQYF. CDR3 nucleotides: TGTGCCAGCAGTGAGACTGGAAGACAGGGGGCGCTTTTTGAGCAGTACTTC.

V gene TRBV29-1 combines with J gene TRBJ2-5, with a weak D call TRBD2 (6 bases). V lost 7 bases to trimming and J lost 4 bases, with 16 bases between them. The CDR3 length is 13 residues. Germline V CDR1 and CDR2: SQVTM, ANQGSEA. The CDR3 DNA sequence: TGCAGCGCTACCTTCCCGGGGGTAGAGACCCAGTACTTC. Translating it yields CSATFPGVETQYF.

The chain couples TRBV29-1 to TRBJ2-7; TRBD2 agrees at 14 bases. J gave up 4 bases and V 5 bases, and 7 bases lay outside the gene matches. The CDR3 sequence is 15 residues long. From germline, CDR1 is SQVTM and CDR2 ANQGSEA. The CDR3 DNA is TGCAGCGTTACCGGGACTAGCGGGAGTTCGTACGAGCAGTACTTC. Its protein is CSVTGTSGSSYEQYF.

The count of this clone is one. The chain is built from TRBV5-1 and TRBJ1-1; D remains ambiguous. The CDR3 spans 13 residues. Germline V gene sequence: CDR1 SGHRS, CDR2 YFSETQ. Trimming cost V 0 bases and J 5 bases, with 8 bases left between them. The CDR3 sequence is CASSLGGGTEAFF. The CDR3, as DNA: TGCGCCAGCAGCTTGGGTGGCGGGACTGAAGCTTTCTTT.

The CDR3 loop is CASSIGATEAFF. The CDR3 DNA is TGTGCCAGTAGTATAGGGGCCACTGAAGCTTTCTTT. V is TRBV19 and J is TRBJ1-1; D gene ambiguous. Trimming shortened V by 1 base and J by 4 bases, and 4 bases separated the two germline ends. The CDR3 consists of 12 residues. Germline loops: CDR1 LNHDA, CDR2 SQIVND (reference sequence). The whole variable domain, filled in from reference TRBV19 and TRBJ1-1, reads DGGITQSPKYLFRKEGQNVTLSCEQNLNHDAMYWYRQDPGQGLRLIYYSQIVNDFQKGDIAEGYSVSREKKESFPLTVTSAQKNPTAFYLCASSIGATEAFFGQGTRLTVV.

CDR3 coding DNA: TGCGCCAGTTCGGACGACACAGATACGCAGTATTTT. The encoded protein is CASSDDTDTQYF. V gene TRBV5-1 combines with J gene TRBJ2-3; the D is unclear. Germline V gene lookup returns CDR1 SGHRS and CDR2 YFSETQ. Trimming took 8 bases from V and 2 from J, leaving 9 bases between them. This CDR3 comprises 12 residues.

The chain recombines TRBV4-1 with TRBJ1-1, with 8 bases matching TRBD1. Per germline, CDR1 MGHRA and CDR2 YSYEKL. J lost 4 bases, V lost 7 bases, and 8 bases had no gene match. This CDR3 is built from 14 residues. CDR3 bases: TGCGCCAGCACCGTGACAGGGGTTGGCACTGAAGCTTTCTTT. Translated: CASTVTGVGTEAFF.

V and J are TRBV7-3 and TRBJ2-2; possible D gene TRBD1, 5 bases. The CDR3 runs 14 residues. Per the germline V gene, CDR1 is SGHTA and CDR2 is FQGTGA. V was pared by 3 bases and J by 6 bases, with 11 bases between. The CDR3 DNA reads TGTGCCAGCAGCTTGTGGGGCGAGTCCGGGGAGCTGTTTTTT. Its protein product is CASSLWGESGELFF.

The CDR3 sequence: CASSAKGAPAFF. The CDR3 nucleotides are TGTGCCAGCAGCGCTAAGGGGGCCCCAGCTTTCTTT. The rearrangement joins TRBV5-4 to TRBJ1-1, with TRBD1 identical over 7 bases. Unmatched junction bases numbered 7, after V lost 4 bases and J lost 10 bases. The CDR3 runs 12 residues. CDR1 and CDR2 (germline): SGHNT, YYREEE (reference sequence).

This rearrangement joins TRBV5-1 to TRBJ2-3, with 13 positions matching TRBD2. Losses at the gene ends were 4 bases for V and 0 bases for J; bases not matched to a gene: 8. The CDR3 totals 18 residues. Germline assignment: CDR1 SGHRS and CDR2 YFSETQ. The CDR3: CASSGGTSGIPSTDTQYF. The CDR3 region has the DNA TGCGCCAGCAGCGGAGGGACTAGCGGGATCCCTAGCACAGATACGCAGTATTTT. Complete variable domain (other parts from reference TRBV5-1 and TRBJ2-3): KAGVTQTPRYLIKTRGQQVTLSCSPISGHRSVSWYQQTPGQGLQFLFEYFSETQRNKGNFPGRFSGRQFSNSRSEMNVSTLELGDSALYLCASSGGTSGIPSTDTQYFGPGTRLTVL.

The chain links TRBV5-4 to TRBJ2-1; 8 bases map to TRBD1. Per germline, CDR1 SGHNT and CDR2 YYREEE (reference sequence). The CDR3 spans 17 residues. Trimming took 3 bases from V and 2 from J; bases not matched to a gene: 10. In DNA, the CDR3 is TGTGCCAGCAGCTCGTATCCGACAGGGGTAACCTACAATGAGCAGTTCTTC. Amino acids: CASSSYPTGVTYNEQFF.

The V and J genes are TRBV10-1 and TRBJ2-1, with 10 bases identical to TRBD2. The CDR3 has 14 residues. V dropped 6 bases and J dropped 7; count of bases not matched to a gene: 6. Germline-derived CDR1 and CDR2 are WNHNN and SYGVQD (reference sequence). CDR3 bases: TGCGCCAGCAGCCGACTAGCGGGCTCGAATGAGCAGTTCTTC. Protein: CASSRLAGSNEQFF.

The chain links TRBV27 to TRBJ1-3; the D gene is possibly TRBD1 (5 bases). CDR3 length: 13 residues. The V gene lost 5 bases and the J gene lost 7 bases, with 12 bases spanning the gap. The germline V gene encodes CDR1 MNHEY and CDR2 SMNVEV (reference sequence). The CDR3 protein is CASSPLRGNTIYF. CDR3 nucleotide sequence: TGTGCCAGCAGTCCCCTGCGGGGGAACACCATATATTTT.

The V call is TRBV2, the J call TRBJ2-1; 10 positions agree with TRBD2. V trimming: 4 bases; J trimming: 7 bases; junction bases outside the gene matches: 7. The germline gives CDR1 SNHLY, CDR2 FYNNEI. This CDR3 region has 15 residues. The CDR3 DNA reads TGTGCCAGCAGTGTCACTAGCGGGAACACGAATGAGCAGTTCTTC. It translates to CASSVTSGNTNEQFF.

The rearrangement links TRBV5-4 to TRBJ1-2; 8 bases line up with TRBD1. The length of the CDR3 is 15 residues. V gave up 4 bases and J gave up 2 bases; unmatched junction bases: 7. Germline loops: CDR1 SGHNT, CDR2 YYREEE (reference sequence). The CDR3 spells CASSQVRQGNYGYTF. DNA for the CDR3: TGTGCCAGCAGCCAGGTCCGACAGGGGAACTATGGCTACACCTTC.

This chain connects TRBV27 to TRBJ2-2, with 10 bases that match TRBD2. Germline-derived CDR1 and CDR2 are MNHEY and SMNVEV (reference sequence). The CDR3 contains 14 residues. V dropped 3 bases and J dropped 8; count of bases not matched to a gene: 3. The CDR3 protein is CASSLLAGEGELFF. The DNA for the CDR3 is TGTGCCAGCAGTTTGCTAGCGGGAGAGGGGGAGCTGTTTTTT.

The CDR3 region has the DNA TGTGCCAGCAGGCAGGGGGAAGGAAACACCATATATTTT. This encodes CASRQGEGNTIYF. The chain links TRBV7-9 to TRBJ1-3; 7 positions agree with TRBD1. Germline V gives CDR1 SEHNR, CDR2 FQNEAQ (reference sequence). The ends lost 6 bases at V and 4 bases at J; junction bases unmatched: 3. The length of the CDR3 is 13 residues.